This T cell receptor beta chain was profiled in a study of cytomegalovirus exposure and HLA in healthy donors. On this clone: Its antigen remains unknown.

With V trimmed by 10 bases and J by 4 bases, 12 bases remained unmatched. The CDR3 consists of 14 residues. Vbeta (60) and Jbeta (13) primers were used in the PCR. Data came from immunoSEQ multiplex PCR; TCRdb stores just in-frame clones and leaves some out. The sample contains about 200,000 clones, around 90% of which appear only once. Study-wide results and caveats: A later analysis linked a missense DCLRE1C variant to TCR beta V- and J-gene trimming. As confirmed in vitro, three CMV-associated chains were specific for CMV antigens. The study labeled more than 150 TCR beta chains cytomegalovirus-associated.

The J gene is TRBJ2-5, the V gene TRBV5-3; 8 nucleotides agree with TRBD2. TRBV5-3 falls under the ORF class, with uncertain function. The sample comprised PBMCs. The receptor comes from a boy between 2 and 10 years old in good health and CMV-seronegative. For the CDR3, the DNA is TGTGCCTCGTGGGTAGGGACTAGGCGAGAGACCCAGTACTTC. Translating gives CASWVGTRRETQYF.